These 22 T cell receptor beta chains were sequenced from one sample in a study of tumor and adjacent non-tumor tissue in lung cancer. No cell sorting was done before RNA was extracted from the tissue. More than 3 cm separated this lung sample from the edge of the tumor. TCRbeta libraries were built with three rounds of nested PCR, modified from ARM-PCR. TCRdb itself ran the multiplex PCR reads through MiXCR, one entry per CDR3 protein. The sample shows 100,000 or so distinct CDR3 sequences, more than 55% of them seen only once. Sequenced material: distant non-tumor lung tissue. The receptors stem from a man aged 25 to 45 with non-small cell lung cancer.

The chain links TRBV10-3 to TRBJ2-1; the D gene could be TRBD1 or TRBD2 (5 bases each). Germline CDR1 and CDR2: ENHRY and SYGVKD. V was pared by 5 bases and J by 12 bases, with 29 bases between. This CDR3 has 17 residues. DNA for the CDR3: TGTGCCATCAGTAAGGCACTCACGACGGGACCTCTGGATGTGCAGTTCTTC. Protein product: CAISKALTTGPLDVQFF.

To note about this clonotype: At one of its ends the junction is not consistent with the germline gene, which may arise from a read error. The chain is built from TRBV11-3 and TRBJ1-3; D is perhaps TRBD1 (5 bases). From germline, CDR1 is SGHNT and CDR2 YENEEA. This CDR3 has 15 residues. The CDR3 DNA reads as TGTGCCAGCAGCTTAGGCCGGGACTCTAGAAACACCATATATTTT. Its protein is CASSLGRDSRNTIYF.

With regard to this clonotype: It may be a read error: a sequence one base away is much more abundant. The J gene is TRBJ2-6, the V gene TRBV4-1; the D gene could be TRBD1 or TRBD2 (5 bases each). In germline, CDR1 is MGHRA, CDR2 YSYEKL. The CDR3 runs 17 residues. The CDR3 sequence: CASGHGGTPSGAYVLTF. The DNA for the CDR3 is TGCGCCAGCGGCCATGGAGGAACCCCCTCTGGGGCCTACGTCCTGACTTTC.

This clonotype was counted between two and nine times. Here the CDR3 reads CSVEVRNEQYF. The DNA for the CDR3 is TGCAGCGTTGAAGTAAGGAATGAGCAGTACTTC. The V call is TRBV29-1, the J call TRBJ2-7, with D hard to call. Trimming took off 1 base at V and 7 bases at J, with 8 bases between the two ends. The CDR3 runs to 11 residues. Germline lookup yields CDR1 SQVTM and CDR2 ANQGSEA.

About this clonotype itself: It may be a read error: a sequence one base away is much more abundant. The chain combines TRBV12-3 or TRBV12-4 with TRBJ1-1, with unresolved D. CDR3 size: 15 residues. The CDR3 region has the DNA TGTGCCAGCAGTTTAGATATGGCGGGGAACACTGAAGCTTCCTTT. It encodes CASSLDMAGNTEASF.

Remarks on this clonotype: An end of the junction does not agree with germline; a read error may underlie this. This sequence joins TRBV29-1 and TRBJ2-1; D is uncertain. From germline, CDR1 is SQVTM and CDR2 ANQGSEA. The CDR3 consists of 12 residues. CDR3: CSAMETYSEQFF. The CDR3 DNA reads as TGCAGCGCTATGGAAACATACAGTGAGCAGTTCTTC.

The gene calls are TRBV28 and TRBJ2-7, with 10 bases aligning to TRBD2. The CDR3 consists of 14 residues. Looked up from germline, CDR1 is MDHEN and CDR2 is SYDVKM. V gave up 11 bases and J gave up 2 bases; unmatched junction bases: 9. The CDR3 nucleotides are TGTGCCTGTAGTCTAGCGGGAGACCCCTACGAGCAGTACTTC. It translates to CACSLAGDPYEQYF. Full variable domain (rest looked up from reference TRBV28 and TRBJ2-7): DVKVTQSSRYLVKRTGEKVFLECVQDMDHENMFWYRQDPGLGLRLIYFSYDVKMKEKGDIPEGYSVSREKKERFSLILESASTNQTSMYLCACSLAGDPYEQYFGPGTRLTVT.

Points on this clonotype: A much larger clonotype is one base distant, so this may be a read error. The chain links TRBV6-5 to TRBJ1-2; the D is unclear. Germline V CDR1 and CDR2: MNHEY, SVGAGI. The CDR3 contains 14 residues. Trimming removed 6 bases at V and 2 bases at J, with 13 bases between. The CDR3 region has the DNA TGTGCCAGCAGCTGTTCGAGTGGGAACTATGGCTACACCTTC. It yields the protein CASSCSSGNYGYTF.

Concerning this clonotype: The final CDR3 position lacks the conserved phenylalanine or tryptophan, pointing to a likely read error. This chain links TRBV10-3 with TRBJ1-6; D remains unclear. CDR3 length: 15 residues. Germline assignment: CDR1 ENHRY and CDR2 SYGVKD. DNA of the CDR3: TGTACCATCAGTGGGGATCAGAATTATGATTCACCCCTCCACTTA. It specifies CTISGDQNYDSPLHL.

Details on this clonotype: One base away lies a much larger clone, so this may be a sequencing read error. The chain is built from TRBV10-3 and TRBJ1-2; 9 bases agree with TRBD1. This CDR3 is built from 15 residues. Per the germline V gene, CDR1 is ENHRY and CDR2 is SYGVKD. V dropped 7 bases and J dropped 0; count of bases not matched to a gene: 6. The CDR3 DNA reads as TGTGCCATCATTGGGACAGGGTCAGCTAACTATGGCTACACCTTC. Encoded protein: CAIIGTGSANYGYTF.

This clonotype was seen repeatedly, ten times or more. The V call is TRBV12-3 or TRBV12-4, the J call TRBJ2-1; 13 bases are shared with TRBD2. CDR3 size: 16 residues. Trimming took 4 bases from V and 9 from J; bases not matched to a gene: 9. The CDR3 DNA reads TGTGCCAGCAGTTCAAGGACTAGCGGGAGAGAGGGTGAGCAGTTCTTC. The encoded protein is CASSSRTSGREGEQFF.

The chain links TRBV4-1 to TRBJ2-7; D might be TRBD1 (5 bases). V was shortened by 8 bases and J by 6 bases, with 29 bases between the two germline ends. The germline CDR1 and CDR2 sequences are MGHRA and YSYEKL. The CDR3 covers 17 residues. CDR3 in DNA: TGCGCCAGCGGACAAGACCTCGCAATCCTAGGCATCTTCGAGCAGTACTTC. Protein sequence: CASGQDLAILGIFEQYF.

The CDR3 nucleotides are TGTGCCAGCAGTGACGACTCTAGCGGGAGTTATGAAGAGACCCAGTACTTC. Translation: CASSDDSSGSYEETQYF. This chain connects TRBV6-1 to TRBJ2-5, with 10 bases fitting TRBD2. With 3 bases clipped from V and 3 bases from J, the junction kept 10 bases outside the gene matches. The CDR3 is made up of 17 amino acids. In germline, CDR1 is MNHNS, CDR2 SASEGT.

The CDR3 loop reads CASSPRGPGTYVLTF. The CDR3 DNA is TGTGCCAGCAGTCCCAGGGGGCCCGGGACCTACGTCCTGACTTTC. The V gene is TRBV6-2 or TRBV6-3, the J gene TRBJ2-6; 8 nucleotides align to TRBD1. Germline V CDR1 and CDR2: MNHEY, SVGEGT. The CDR3 spans 15 residues. J was trimmed by 11 bases and V by 5 bases; bases with no gene match: 11.

Concerning this clonotype: A read error may account for a junction end that differs from germline. V usage is TRBV11-2 and J usage is TRBJ1-5, with TRBD1 identical over 7 bases. Germline values: CDR1 SGHAT, CDR2 FQNNGV. This CDR3 contains 15 residues. CDR3 amino acids: CVSSSTTGSNQPQHF. CDR3 DNA sequence: TGTGTCAGCAGCTCTACGACAGGGAGCAATCAACCCCAGCATTTT.

As regards this clonotype: Sequence at one end of the junction differs from germline and may be a read error. The V gene is TRBV12-3 or TRBV12-4, the J gene TRBJ2-2; D gene ambiguous. This CDR3 spans 16 amino acids. The CDR3 sequence is CASKRLNNPNTGELFF. CDR3 sequence (DNA): TGTGCCAGCAAAAGGTTGAACAACCCGAACACAGGGGAGCTGTTTTTT.

This clonotype was found many times. The chain couples TRBV5-8 to TRBJ2-2; D is ambiguous. The CDR3 spans 16 residues. The V end was cut by 0 bases, the J end by 5 bases, with 14 bases between. Germline assignment: CDR1 SGHTS and CDR2 YDEGEE. This CDR3 reads CASSLGVSARTGELFF. CDR3 nucleotide sequence: TGTGCCAGCAGCTTGGGAGTGTCAGCCCGGACCGGGGAGCTGTTTTTT.

The chain joins TRBV20-1 to TRBJ2-3, with D perhaps TRBD1 or TRBD2 (5 bases each). The V and J ends lost 7 bases and 3 bases respectively, with 14 bases between them. This CDR3 comprises 13 residues. Germline assignment: CDR1 DFQATT and CDR2 SNEGSKA (reference sequence). CDR3 residues: CSGRTRETDTQYF. DNA for the CDR3: TGCAGTGGAAGGACACGGGAAACAGATACGCAGTATTTT.

As regards this clonotype: A read error may explain this, as a much larger clone is one base away. V and J are TRBV12-3 or TRBV12-4 and TRBJ1-1; TRBD1 is a possible D gene (6 bases). The CDR3 has 12 amino acids. CDR3 coding DNA: TGTGCCAGCAGTGGACAGTATGCTGAAGCTTTGTTT. The encoded protein is CASSGQYAEALF.

This rearrangement joins TRBV11-2 to TRBJ2-3, with D hard to call. Germline V lookup: CDR1 SGHAT, CDR2 FQNNGV. This CDR3 is built from 16 residues. Trimming pared 0 bases from V and 1 base from J, leaving 11 bases between. DNA for the CDR3: TGTGCCAGCAGCTTAGATGTGGGATGCGGCACAGATACGCAGTATTTT. Translated: CASSLDVGCGTDTQYF.

This clonotype was observed at least ten times. The J gene is TRBJ1-5, the V gene TRBV4-1, with 8 bases identical to TRBD1. The CDR3 spans 14 residues. After removal of 4 bases from V and 7 bases from J, the junction contained 6 bases not matched to a gene. CDR1 and CDR2 (germline): MGHRA, YSYEKL. This chain's CDR3 is CASSPTGVDQPQHF. The CDR3 coding sequence is TGCGCCAGCAGCCCGACAGGGGTCGACCAGCCCCAGCATTTT.

Turning to this clonotype: This sequence may be a read error, since a much larger clone differs from it by one base. The chain employs TRBV20-1 and TRBJ2-7, with D possibly being TRBD2 (5 bases). CDR3 length: 12 amino acids. CDR1 is DFQATT, CDR2 SNEGSKA, per germline (reference sequence). The CDR3 loop is CGARPGGYEQYF. For the CDR3, the DNA is TGCGGTGCTAGGCCCGGAGGCTACGAGCAGTACTTC.